This TCR beta chain stems from a study of blood T cell repertoires in COVID-19. About the research overall: Researchers got acute and convalescent COVID-19 samples from the United States, Italy and Spain.

This clone was seen a handful of times. In the source study's methods: For nucleated cells, counts were estimated from reference gene primer amplification. Only in-frame clones appear in the TCRdb table, and some are missing; sequencing was by immunoSEQ multiplex PCR. V, J and clone size are taken as reported in that table, and D and trimming were inferred from the DNA itself. The repertoire holds around 270,000 clones, with 84% as singletons. Per germline, CDR1 SGHVS and CDR2 FNYEAQ. The CDR3 is 13 residues long. Trimming took 3 bases from V and 0 from J, leaving 3 bases between them. The sample taken for sequencing was peripheral blood. The source of this sequence is a woman aged 40 to 49 who had recovered from COVID-19. The chain carries TRBV7-6 and TRBJ1-5; D is unresolved. The CDR3 reads CASSFNSNQPQHF. The CDR3 DNA reads TGTGCCAGCAGCTTTAATAGCAATCAGCCCCAGCATTTT.